Following are 26 T cell receptor beta chains from one sample sequenced in a study of control samples from healthy donors and cancer patients. Here immunoSEQ multiplex PCR was the method, and the copy in TCRdb shows in-frame clones only, minus some. The repertoire consists of roughly 63,000 clones, with roughly 90% occurring once and the leading ten covering 1.5% to 2%. The sample was PBMCs. The receptors originated from a man aged 35 to 55 with colorectal cancer.

V is TRBV7-3 and J is TRBJ2-1; perhaps TRBD1 as D (5 bases). Between the trimmed V and J ends, which lost 3 bases and 1 base, there was a span of 7 bases. CDR3 length: 14 residues. CDR1 and CDR2 from the germline V gene are SGHTA and FQGTGA. CDR3 sequence reads: CASSLGRSYNEQFF. CDR3 nucleotide sequence: TGTGCCAGCAGCTTGGGGCGGTCCTACAATGAGCAGTTCTTC. Supplemented by reference TRBV7-3 and TRBJ2-1, the full variable domain reads GAGVSQTPSNKVTEKGKYVELRCDPISGHTALYWYRQSLGQGPEFLIYFQGTGAADDSGLPNDRFFAVRPEGSVSTLKIQRTERGDSAVYLCASSLGRSYNEQFFGPGTRLTVL.

The chain uses TRBV27 and TRBJ1-2; D remains unclear. V lost 1 base and J 3 bases, leaving 6 bases between the germline ends. CDR1 is MNHEY and CDR2 is SMNVEV in the germline V gene (reference sequence). The CDR3 totals 13 residues. The CDR3 loop is CASSLYRDYGYTF. CDR3 nucleotides: TGTGCCAGCAGTTTATACCGGGACTATGGCTACACCTTC.

This clone occurred once. This chain joins TRBV30 and TRBJ1-4; 8 nucleotides match TRBD1. The germline V gene has CDR1 GTSNPN and CDR2 SVGIG (reference sequence). V was pared by 1 base and J by 8 bases, with 3 bases of the junction left unmatched. This CDR3 contains 13 residues. CDR3 loop: CAWSAGDREKLFF. The CDR3 DNA sequence: TGTGCCTGGAGTGCCGGGGACAGGGAAAAACTGTTTTTT.

The J gene is TRBJ2-3, the V gene TRBV19; D is ambiguous. Trimming removed 7 bases from V and 1 base from J, with 9 bases in between. Germline V gives CDR1 LNHDA, CDR2 SQIVND (reference sequence). The CDR3 is made up of 13 amino acids. Here the CDR3 reads CASTRSGTDTQYF. The CDR3 region has the DNA TGTGCCAGTACCCGATCAGGCACAGATACGCAGTATTTT. Full variable domain (outside the CDR3, taken from reference TRBV19 and TRBJ2-3): DGGITQSPKYLFRKEGQNVTLSCEQNLNHDAMYWYRQDPGQGLRLIYYSQIVNDFQKGDIAEGYSVSREKKESFPLTVTSAQKNPTAFYLCASTRSGTDTQYFGPGTRLTVL.

The V gene is TRBV7-9, the J gene TRBJ1-2; D remains unclear. This CDR3 contains 12 residues. Germline CDR1 reads SEHNR; CDR2 reads FQNEAQ (reference sequence). V was clipped by 0 bases and J by 9 bases, with 8 bases between them. The CDR3 DNA reads as TGTGCCAGCAGCTTAGCCCTAGGAAGCTACACCTTC. Translating it yields CASSLALGSYTF. Full variable domain (remainder filled in from reference TRBV7-9 and TRBJ1-2): DTGVSQNPRHKITKRGQNVTFRCDPISEHNRLYWYRQTLGQGPEFLTYFQNEAQLEKSRLLSDRFSAERPKGSFSTLEIQRTEQGDSAMYLCASSLALGSYTFGSGTRLTVV.

For the CDR3, the DNA is TGTGCCAGCAGCGCCCGGGACGGGCCGAACACCGGGGAGCTGTTTTTT. It yields the protein CASSARDGPNTGELFF. The chain links TRBV9 to TRBJ2-2; perhaps D is TRBD1 or TRBD2 (5 bases each). Germline lookup yields CDR1 SGDLS and CDR2 YYNGEE. V dropped 3 bases and J dropped 0 bases, with 12 bases sitting between them. The CDR3 is 16 amino acids. Filled out from reference TRBV9 and TRBJ2-2, the complete variable domain reads DSGVTQTPKHLITATGQRVTLRCSPRSGDLSVYWYQQSLDQGLQFLIQYYNGEERAKGNILERFSAQQFPDLHSELNLSSLELGDSALYFCASSARDGPNTGELFFGEGSRLTVL.

The chain has TRBV19 and TRBJ1-2, with 7 bases aligning to TRBD1. Germline CDR1 is LNHDA and CDR2 is SQIVND (reference sequence). The CDR3 length is 15 residues. V shed 6 bases and J 4 bases; nucleotides not matched to a gene: 11. CDR3 DNA: TGTGCCAGTAGCCCGGCGGTCAGGGGGTTCTATGGCTACACCTTC. It yields the protein CASSPAVRGFYGYTF.

CDR3: CASSWAGTGKLFF. The CDR3, as DNA: TGTGCCAGCAGCTGGGCCGGGACGGGGAAACTGTTTTTT. The chain recombines TRBV2 with TRBJ1-4; D might be TRBD1 (5 bases). V shed 6 bases and J shed 11 bases, with 16 bases lying between them. CDR1 is SNHLY, CDR2 FYNNEI, per germline. The CDR3 extends over 13 amino acids.

This sequence joins TRBV11-2 and TRBJ2-1; 9 positions match TRBD1. V shed 3 bases and J 6 bases; nucleotides not matched to a gene: 6. The CDR3 is made up of 15 amino acids. Germline CDR1 is SGHAT and CDR2 is FQNNGV. The CDR3 DNA is TGTGCCAGCAGCTTTTGGGGACAGGGCCTCAATGAGCAGTTCTTC. This translates into CASSFWGQGLNEQFF. The whole variable domain, filled in from reference TRBV11-2 and TRBJ2-1, reads EAGVAQSPRYKIIEKRQSVAFWCNPISGHATLYWYQQILGQGPKLLIQFQNNGVVDDSQLPKDRFSAERLKGVDSTLKIQPAKLEDSAVYLCASSFWGQGLNEQFFGPGTRLTVL.

The rearrangement uses TRBV5-6 and TRBJ1-1; no firm D call. V shed 2 bases and J shed 3 bases, with 11 bases lying between them. Germline V gene data show CDR1 as SGHDT and CDR2 as YYEEEE. There are 14 residues in the CDR3. The CDR3, as DNA: TGTGCCAGCAGCTTTTGGGTTAAGTACACTGAAGCTTTCTTT. Protein: CASSFWVKYTEAFF.

The rearrangement uses TRBV4-2 and TRBJ1-4; TRBD1 is a possible D gene (6 bases). There are 16 residues in the CDR3. V dropped 3 bases and J dropped 5 bases, with 16 bases sitting between them. The germline gives CDR1 LGHNA, CDR2 YNFKEQ. The CDR3 protein is CASSQPSGDQNEKLFF. The CDR3 DNA sequence: TGTGCCAGCAGCCAGCCTTCAGGGGACCAGAATGAAAAACTGTTTTTT.

This rearrangement joins TRBV6-2 or TRBV6-3 to TRBJ2-5; D ambiguous. V was trimmed by 3 bases and J by 1 base, leaving 12 bases between them. The CDR3 is 15 residues long. Germline V gene sequence: CDR1 MNHEY, CDR2 SVGEGT. CDR3 region: CASSYGSLGQETQYF. CDR3 DNA sequence: TGTGCCAGCAGTTATGGCAGTTTAGGCCAAGAGACCCAGTACTTC.

The chain joins TRBV6-2 or TRBV6-3 to TRBJ1-5; no firm D call. CDR3 length: 15 amino acids. Looked up from germline, CDR1 is MNHEY and CDR2 is SVGEGT. Trimming shortened V by 0 bases and J by 4 bases, and 10 bases separated the two germline ends. The CDR3 bases are TGTGCCAGCAGTTACTCTTCCAGGCAAAATCAGCCCCAGCATTTT. As protein: CASSYSSRQNQPQHF.

The chain uses TRBV15 and TRBJ2-3; TRBD1 is a possible D gene (6 bases). The CDR3 runs 14 residues. Trimming took off 7 bases at V and 2 bases at J, with 13 bases between the two ends. Per the germline V gene, CDR1 is LNHNV and CDR2 is YYDKDF (reference sequence). CDR3 bases: TGTGCCACCAAGGTGGACAGAAACACAGATACGCAGTATTTT. As protein: CATKVDRNTDTQYF.

This chain connects TRBV7-9 to TRBJ2-1, with 10 nucleotides matching TRBD2. J lost 5 bases, V lost 1 base, and 2 bases had no gene match. The CDR3 runs 15 residues. Per the germline V gene, CDR1 is SEHNR and CDR2 is FQNEAQ (reference sequence). Here the CDR3 DNA reads TGTGCCAGCAGCTTAGGGAGCGGGAGGGACAATGAGCAGTTCTTC. It is translated as CASSLGSGRDNEQFF.

The chain is built from TRBV29-1 and TRBJ2-6; possibly TRBD2 for D (6 bases). This CDR3 has 15 amino acids. Germline CDR1 and CDR2: SQVTM and ANQGSEA. The V end lost 0 bases, the J end lost 2 bases, and 8 bases lay between the germline ends. CDR3 in DNA: TGCAGCGTTGAAGATCGGGGGACTGGGGCCAACGTCCTGACTTTC. Its translation: CSVEDRGTGANVLTF.

This clone was recorded once. An end of the junction does not agree with germline; a read error may underlie this. The rearrangement joins TRBV19 to TRBJ1-1, with D uncertain. Germline assignment: CDR1 LNHDA and CDR2 SQIVND (reference sequence). The CDR3 has 11 residues. The CDR3, as DNA: TGTGCCAGTACGGTGAACGCTGAAGCTTTCTTT. Its translation is CASTVNAEAFF.

The gene calls are TRBV18 and TRBJ1-3; TRBD1 is a possible D gene (5 bases). CDR3 size: 18 residues. Trimming cost V 1 base and J 0 bases, with 16 bases left between them. Per the germline V gene, CDR1 is KGHSH and CDR2 is LQKENI. The CDR3 region has the DNA TGTGCCAGCTCACCACAGGGACCCGGAACAGTCTCTGGAAACACCATATATTTT. Protein sequence: CASSPQGPGTVSGNTIYF.

The genes are TRBV11-2 and TRBJ2-2; D remains ambiguous. Germline loops: CDR1 SGHAT, CDR2 FQNNGV. The CDR3 has 14 residues. Trimming shortened V by 0 bases and J by 9 bases, and 11 bases separated the two germline ends. CDR3 in amino acids: CASSLEMVFRELFF. For the CDR3, the DNA is TGTGCCAGCAGCTTAGAGATGGTTTTTAGGGAGCTGTTTTTT.

V gene TRBV4-3 combines with J gene TRBJ1-2; 9 bases match TRBD1. CDR1 is LGHNA and CDR2 is YSLEER in the germline V gene. After removal of 0 bases from V and 8 bases from J, the junction contained 7 bases not matched to a gene. This CDR3 has 15 amino acids. CDR3 bases: TGCGCCAGCAGCCAAGATTCCGGGACAGGGCAAGGCTACACCTTC. This encodes CASSQDSGTGQGYTF.

The CDR3 loop reads CASTAGGNTEAFF. For the CDR3, the DNA is TGTGCCAGCACCGCCGGGGGGAACACTGAAGCTTTCTTT. The chain employs TRBV6-5 and TRBJ1-1; D perhaps matches TRBD1 (5 bases). In germline, CDR1 is MNHEY, CDR2 SVGAGI. V was pared by 7 bases and J by 1 base, with 10 bases between. CDR3 size: 13 residues.

The chain carries TRBV30 and TRBJ2-3; maybe TRBD1 (6 bases). CDR1 and CDR2 from the germline V gene are GTSNPN and SVGIG (reference sequence). The length of the CDR3 is 15 residues. V lost 0 bases to trimming and J lost 1 base, with 11 bases between them. The CDR3 loop is CAWSVGGYGTDTQYF. CDR3 coding DNA: TGTGCCTGGAGTGTAGGGGGTTATGGCACAGATACGCAGTATTTT. Filled out from reference TRBV30 and TRBJ2-3, the complete variable domain reads SQTIHQWPATLVQPVGSPLSLECTVEGTSNPNLYWYRQAAGRGLQLLFYSVGIGQISSEVPQNLSASRPQDRQFILSSKKLLLSDSGFYLCAWSVGGYGTDTQYFGPGTRLTVL.

This clone was recorded once. The junction departs from germline at one end; a sequencing error may be responsible. The gene calls are TRBV6-1 and TRBJ1-2; TRBD1 might be the D (5 bases). Germline V gene lookup returns CDR1 MNHNS and CDR2 SASEGT. This CDR3 contains 11 residues. This chain's CDR3 is CASSEAGTRFF. CDR3 DNA: TGTGCCAGCAGTGAAGCCGGGACTAGGTTTTTC.

V and J are TRBV4-1 and TRBJ2-1, with unresolved D. V was cut by 5 bases and J by 14 bases, with 19 bases left in between. Germline assignment: CDR1 MGHRA and CDR2 YSYEKL. The CDR3 runs 13 residues. For the CDR3, the DNA is TGCGCCAGCAGCTCAACGACCCACGAGGCTAAGTTCTTC. Its protein is CASSSTTHEAKFF.

J is TRBJ1-1 and V is TRBV7-3, with D possibly TRBD1 on 6 matching bases. Germline V CDR1 and CDR2: SGHTA, FQGTGA. The CDR3 totals 14 residues. V dropped 5 bases and J dropped 0 bases, with 10 bases sitting between them. The CDR3 nucleotides are TGTGCCAGCAGCCCAACAGGGATGAACACTGAAGCTTTCTTT. This sequence encodes CASSPTGMNTEAFF. Full variable domain (remainder filled in from reference TRBV7-3 and TRBJ1-1): GAGVSQTPSNKVTEKGKYVELRCDPISGHTALYWYRQSLGQGPEFLIYFQGTGAADDSGLPNDRFFAVRPEGSVSTLKIQRTERGDSAVYLCASSPTGMNTEAFFGQGTRLTVV.

The rearrangement links TRBV7-8 to TRBJ2-1; a possible D gene is TRBD1 (6 bases). This CDR3 contains 12 residues. Germline assignment: CDR1 SGHVS and CDR2 FQNEAQ. Trimming took 3 bases from V and 8 from J, leaving 8 bases between them. This CDR3 is CASSFTGYEQFF. The CDR3 region has the DNA TGTGCCAGCAGCTTCACAGGGTATGAGCAGTTCTTC.